This T cell receptor (beta chain) was documented in a study of regulatory T cells in long-lasting Graves disease. HTBI primers from iRepertoire and Arm-PCR of CDR3 regions yielded the TCR beta libraries. TCRdb reprocessed the multiplex PCR reads with MiXCR, giving one entry per CDR3 protein. The sample consists of 580,000 or so distinct CDR3 sequences, about 16% of them appearing once. The time point here: newly diagnosed GD, antithyroid drugs for less than 3 months. PBMC RNA was the source of the TCR library. The CDR3 has 15 amino acids. Trimming took 5 bases from V and 4 from J, leaving 17 bases between them. CDR1 is MDHEN, CDR2 SYDVKM, per germline. This clonotype has at least ten counts. The same data also contributed to another study, on T cells in Graves' hyperthyroidism and ophthalmopathy.

The sample in question was peripheral blood mononuclear cells (PBMCs), obtained at new diagnosis, from a patient treated with antithyroid drugs. This clonotype was sampled from a man younger than 30 with Graves disease. The chain joins TRBV28 to TRBJ1-1, with no clear D. CDR3 in DNA: TGTGCCAGCAGTCTCGCGAGGAGCTTGGGCACTGAAGCTTTCTTT. Translated: CASSLARSLGTEAFF.